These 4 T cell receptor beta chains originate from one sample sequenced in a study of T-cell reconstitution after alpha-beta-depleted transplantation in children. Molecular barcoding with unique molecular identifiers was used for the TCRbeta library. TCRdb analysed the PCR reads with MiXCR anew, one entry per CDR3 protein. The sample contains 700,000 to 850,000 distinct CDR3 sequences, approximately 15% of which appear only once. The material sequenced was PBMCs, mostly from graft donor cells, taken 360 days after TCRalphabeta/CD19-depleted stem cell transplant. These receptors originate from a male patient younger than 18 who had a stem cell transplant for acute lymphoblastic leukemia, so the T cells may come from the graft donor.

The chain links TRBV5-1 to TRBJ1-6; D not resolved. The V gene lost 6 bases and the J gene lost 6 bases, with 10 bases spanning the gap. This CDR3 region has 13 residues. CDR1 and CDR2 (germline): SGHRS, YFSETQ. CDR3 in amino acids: CASTKAPNSPLHF. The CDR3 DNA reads TGCGCCAGCACTAAGGCTCCTAATTCACCCCTCCACTTT.

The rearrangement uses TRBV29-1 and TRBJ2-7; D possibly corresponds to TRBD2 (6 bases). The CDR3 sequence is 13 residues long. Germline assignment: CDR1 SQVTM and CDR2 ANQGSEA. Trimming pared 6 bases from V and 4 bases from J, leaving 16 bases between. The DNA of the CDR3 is TGCAGCGTCGCTGGGGGGTCGGGGTACGAGCAGTACTTC. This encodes CSVAGGSGYEQYF.

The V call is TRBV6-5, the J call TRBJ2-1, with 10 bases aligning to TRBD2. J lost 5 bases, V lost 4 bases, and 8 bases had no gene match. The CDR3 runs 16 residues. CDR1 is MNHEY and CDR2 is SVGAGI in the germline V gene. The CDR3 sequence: CASSSLSGRSNNEQFF. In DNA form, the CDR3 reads TGTGCCAGCAGTTCTCTTAGCGGGAGGTCTAACAATGAGCAGTTCTTC.

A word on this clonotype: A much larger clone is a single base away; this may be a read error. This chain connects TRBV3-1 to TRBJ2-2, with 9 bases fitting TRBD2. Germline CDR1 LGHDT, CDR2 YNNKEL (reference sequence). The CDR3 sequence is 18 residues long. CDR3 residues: CASTQGLAHTPNTGELFF. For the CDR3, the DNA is TGTGCCAGCACCCAAGGACTAGCGCATACTCCGAACACCGGGGAGCTGTTTTTT.